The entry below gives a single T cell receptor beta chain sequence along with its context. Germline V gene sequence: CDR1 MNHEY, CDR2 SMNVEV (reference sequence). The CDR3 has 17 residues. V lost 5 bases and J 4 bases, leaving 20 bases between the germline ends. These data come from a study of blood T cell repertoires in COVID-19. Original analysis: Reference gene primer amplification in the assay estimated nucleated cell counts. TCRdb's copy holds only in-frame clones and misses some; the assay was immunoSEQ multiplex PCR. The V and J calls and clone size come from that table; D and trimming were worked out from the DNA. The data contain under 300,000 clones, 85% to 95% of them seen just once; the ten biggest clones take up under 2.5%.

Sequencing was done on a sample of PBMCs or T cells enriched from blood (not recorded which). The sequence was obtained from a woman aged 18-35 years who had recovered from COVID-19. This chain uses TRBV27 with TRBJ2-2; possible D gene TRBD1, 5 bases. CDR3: CASSPLGVQVGTGELFF. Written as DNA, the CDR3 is TGTGCCAGCAGTCCCCTCGGCGTACAGGTCGGCACCGGGGAGCTGTTTTTT.